This TCR beta chain was identified in a study of T cell responses to AZD1222 COVID-19 vaccine (dated by TCRdb to the early 2020s). About the full investigation: AZD1222 recipients given second doses at about 4 weeks or at about 12 weeks were pooled, since spike-specific TCR depth and breadth were not found to differ between the two schedules. TCR sequencing was performed for about 240 trial participants, of whom approximately 200 were given two doses of AZD1222 and about 25 were given two doses of MenACWY control vaccine. Trial participants were enrolled by age into subgroups of 18-55, 56-69 and 70-plus years, and around 150, 29 and 61 TCR-sequenced participants, respectively, were included in these subgroups. General study outcomes and caveats: Reportedly, close to half of the unique spike-specific TCRs recognized epitopes lying outside the regions that are mutated in the B.1.351 and B.1.1.7 variants. Spike-specific TCR breadth and depth rose significantly after two AZD1222 doses compared with day 0 and with MenACWY recipients. Because no samples from the day 14 peak response were available, repertoires could be characterized only after the peak T cell response. The whole spike protein was spanned by vaccine-associated CD4 TCRs, and dominant responses were seen in regions 160-218 and 743-854. In the small 56-69-year group, the increase in depth fell short of significance, most likely because of low power. Participants were mostly white British and included more females than males, and it was suggested by the authors that clonal diversity may have been underestimated. Only a handful of AZD1222 recipients were SARS-CoV-2 seropositive at baseline, limiting conclusions about previously exposed vaccinees.

V lost 4 bases and J lost 3 bases; the stretch between them is 14 bases long. The germline V gene (reference sequence) sets CDR1 to SGHKS and CDR2 to YYEKEE. The CDR3 spans 15 residues, from the cysteine through the phenylalanine. Only the CDR3 part of the read is kept: 45 bases, read in frame from the first base. As concerns this clone: Its cognate antigen has yet to be identified. Nothing much larger sits one base from this clone, and base qualities are not available.

The time point label here, explained by the study, means: baseline before first vaccination. Vaccinee samples were obtained from the UK trials COV001 and COV002, which included a single-blind randomized controlled phase 2/3 trial of AZD1222 (ChAdOx1 nCoV-19) in healthy adults. For TCRbeta chain sequencing, PBMC samples from trial participants were taken at day 0 and at day 28 after the second dose. The CDR3 regions of human TCRbeta chains were analyzed by immunosequencing. Per the authors' processing: Repertoire TCRs were checked for matches against a reference library of SARS-CoV-2-specific TCRs that had been generated using the MIRA antigen-specificity platform. Breadth was defined as the fraction of unique TCRs that were SARS-CoV-2-associated. Depth was defined as the fraction of total T cells that were SARS-CoV-2-associated. Using the MIRA data, each spike-specific TCR was mapped to the spike region that the TCR reacts to and placed in a CD4 or CD8 class. Log10-transformed breadth and depth values were compared by one-way ANOVA with Sidak's multiple comparisons tests. Entries here come from immuneACCESS through TCRdb and include only in-frame sequences with V and J called. Some clones fail to appear in such tables; in the studies checked, an unresolved V gene covers under half of the shortfall, and the cause of the remainder is unknown. That table furnishes V, J and clone size, whereas the DNA furnished D and trimming. The sample table holds 110,000 or so clones, of which 86% were seen once. About 3% of the sample is taken by the ten largest.

The chain links TRBV5-5 with TRBJ1-3, and perhaps TRBD1 as D gene, on 5 matching bases. The TCR sequence derives from an adult in good health. Sequences were derived from peripheral blood, sampled on day 0 of AZD1222 vaccination. The DNA sequence follows: TGTGCCAGCAGCCCGGGGCAGGGTTATGGAAACACCATATATTTT. It is translated as CASSPGQGYGNTIYF.